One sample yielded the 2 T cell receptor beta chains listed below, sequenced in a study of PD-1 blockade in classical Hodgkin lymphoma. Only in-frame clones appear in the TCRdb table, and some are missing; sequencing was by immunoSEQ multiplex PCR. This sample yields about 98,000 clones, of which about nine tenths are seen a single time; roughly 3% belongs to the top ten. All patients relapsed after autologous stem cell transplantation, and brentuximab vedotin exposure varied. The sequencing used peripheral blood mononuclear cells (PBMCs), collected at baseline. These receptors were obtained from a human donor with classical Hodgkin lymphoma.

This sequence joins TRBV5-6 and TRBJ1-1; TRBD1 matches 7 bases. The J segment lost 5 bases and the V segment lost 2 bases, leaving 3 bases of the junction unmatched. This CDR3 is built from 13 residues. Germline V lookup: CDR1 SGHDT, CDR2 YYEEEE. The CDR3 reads CASSLGGKTEAFF. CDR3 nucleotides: TGTGCCAGCAGCTTAGGGGGCAAGACTGAAGCTTTCTTT.

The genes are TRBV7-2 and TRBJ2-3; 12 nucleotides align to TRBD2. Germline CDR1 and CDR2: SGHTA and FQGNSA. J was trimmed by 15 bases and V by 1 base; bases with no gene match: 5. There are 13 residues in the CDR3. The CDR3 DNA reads TGTGCCAGCAGCTTAGGACTAGCGGGAGAAACTTATTTT. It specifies CASSLGLAGETYF.